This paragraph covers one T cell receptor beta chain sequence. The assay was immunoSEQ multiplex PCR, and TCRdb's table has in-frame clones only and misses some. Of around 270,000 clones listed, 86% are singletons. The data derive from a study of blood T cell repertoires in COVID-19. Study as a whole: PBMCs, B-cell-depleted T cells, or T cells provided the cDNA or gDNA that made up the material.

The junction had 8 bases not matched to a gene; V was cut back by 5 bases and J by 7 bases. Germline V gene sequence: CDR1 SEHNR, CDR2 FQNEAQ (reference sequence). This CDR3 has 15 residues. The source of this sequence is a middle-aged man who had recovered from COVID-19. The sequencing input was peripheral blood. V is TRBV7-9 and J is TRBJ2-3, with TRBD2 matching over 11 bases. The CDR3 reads CASSHPSGGSHTQYF. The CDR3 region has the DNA TGTGCCAGCAGCCATCCTAGCGGGGGGTCACATACGCAGTATTTT.